The 15 T cell receptor beta chains below all came from one sample that was sequenced in a study of T-cell reconstitution after alpha-beta-depleted transplantation in children. Unique molecular identifiers were incorporated during preparation of the TCRbeta library. TCRdb re-derived calls from the PCR reads in MiXCR, one entry per CDR3 protein. The top ten clones hold around 4% of a sample with roughly 610,000 distinct CDR3 sequences, roughly a tenth of them seen once. The sequencing here drew on PBMCs from the stem cell graft donor, taken from the stem cell graft. The receptors were sampled from a human donor who donated a stem cell graft to a child with acute myeloid leukemia.

The chain joins TRBV2 to TRBJ1-5, with TRBD1 matching 10 bases. CDR3 length equals 14 residues. Germline CDR1 and CDR2: SNHLY and FYNNEI. V trimming: 6 bases; J trimming: 5 bases; junction bases outside the gene matches: 4. The CDR3 DNA reads TGTGCCAGCAGAACCGGGACAGGGGATCAGCCCCAGCATTTT. It specifies CASRTGTGDQPQHF.

This clonotype was detected only a few times. CDR3 bases: TGTGCCAGCAGCCAAGATAGGAGAGATTACTATGGCTACACCTTC. It translates to CASSQDRRDYYGYTF. This chain connects TRBV3-1 to TRBJ1-2; D remains ambiguous. Germline loops: CDR1 LGHDT, CDR2 YNNKEL (reference sequence). The CDR3 has 15 residues. With 0 bases removed from V and 3 bases from J, the gap between germline ends came to 11 bases.

The chain is built from TRBV7-2 and TRBJ2-1; a possible D gene is TRBD2 (6 bases). The germline V gene encodes CDR1 SGHTA and CDR2 FQGNSA. The length of the CDR3 is 16 residues. The germline V and J ends were trimmed by 2 bases and 5 bases, with 16 bases remaining between them. The CDR3 spells CASSLFGGGTNNEQFF. The CDR3 DNA reads TGTGCCAGCAGCTTATTTGGGGGAGGAACAAACAATGAGCAGTTCTTC. The entire variable domain, with the rest obtained from reference TRBV7-2 and TRBJ2-1, is as follows: GAGVSQSPSNKVTEKGKDVELRCDPISGHTALYWYRQSLGQGLEFLIYFQGNSAPDKSGLPSDRFSAERTGGSVSTLTIQRTQQEDSAVYLCASSLFGGGTNNEQFFGPGTRLTVL.

The chain links TRBV29-1 to TRBJ1-1; D unclear. V was trimmed by 4 bases and J by 6 bases, leaving 9 bases between them. CDR3 length: 11 residues. CDR1 is SQVTM and CDR2 is ANQGSEA in the germline V gene. CDR3 nucleotide sequence: TGCAGCGTTGTGGGCTTGGCTGAAGCTTTCTTT. This translates into CSVVGLAEAFF. The variable domain in full, with the rest retrieved from reference TRBV29-1 and TRBJ1-1, is SAVISQKPSRDICQRGTSLTIQCQVDSQVTMMFWYRQQPGQSLTLIATANQGSEATYESGFVIDKFPISRPNLTFSTLTVSNMSPEDSSIYLCSVVGLAEAFFGQGTRLTVV.

This clonotype was found a few times. The chain links TRBV6-2 or TRBV6-3 to TRBJ2-1; D unresolved. This CDR3 spans 8 amino acids. V lost 4 bases and J 13 bases, leaving 2 bases between the germline ends. Germline V CDR1 and CDR2: MNHEY, SVGEGT. The CDR3 protein is CASSFQFF. The CDR3 coding sequence is TGTGCCAGCAGTTTCCAGTTCTTC.

This clonotype was counted many times. The CDR3 region is CASSFGAANTGELFF. The DNA for the CDR3 is TGTGCCAGCAGTTTTGGGGCAGCGAACACCGGGGAGCTGTTTTTT. The chain couples TRBV28 to TRBJ2-2; tentative D call: TRBD1 (5 bases). The CDR3 has 15 residues. V was shortened by 3 bases and J by 0 bases, with 8 bases between the two germline ends. Germline values: CDR1 MDHEN, CDR2 SYDVKM.

This clonotype was recorded at least ten times. This chain uses TRBV12-3 or TRBV12-4 with TRBJ2-1; D may be TRBD1 (5 bases). V lost 6 bases, J lost 8 bases, and 20 bases lay in between. CDR3 length: 15 residues. In nucleotides, the CDR3 is TGTGCCAGCAGCCCCTCTCCTCTAGGGGTCGATGAGCAGTTCTTC. Translated: CASSPSPLGVDEQFF.

The chain links TRBV15 to TRBJ1-4; 7 bases agree with TRBD1. The CDR3 covers 16 residues. CDR1 and CDR2 (germline): LNHNV, YYDKDF (reference sequence). Losses at the gene ends were 5 bases for V and 8 bases for J; bases not matched to a gene: 14. CDR3 nucleotide sequence: TGTGCCACCAGCCAGAGAACCGGACAGGCCAGAGAAAAACTGTTTTTT. It is translated as CATSQRTGQAREKLFF.

This clonotype was seen many times. The V call is TRBV7-2, the J call TRBJ2-7; no clear D. The CDR3 consists of 12 residues. The germline V gene encodes CDR1 SGHTA and CDR2 FQGNSA. V lost 8 bases and J 4 bases, leaving 12 bases between the germline ends. For the CDR3, the DNA is TGTGCCAGCCAGTGGATGGATTACGAGCAGTACTTC. Its protein product is CASQWMDYEQYF. Looking up the rest from reference TRBV7-2 and TRBJ2-7 gives the full variable domain: GAGVSQSPSNKVTEKGKDVELRCDPISGHTALYWYRQSLGQGLEFLIYFQGNSAPDKSGLPSDRFSAERTGGSVSTLTIQRTQQEDSAVYLCASQWMDYEQYFGPGTRLTVT.

The sample holds many counts of this clonotype. The chain links TRBV2 to TRBJ2-1; 7 bases agree with TRBD2. The CDR3 is made up of 13 amino acids. Germline V CDR1 and CDR2: SNHLY, FYNNEI. Losses at the gene ends were 8 bases for V and 4 bases for J; bases not matched to a gene: 5. The CDR3 is CASGRALYNEQFF. In DNA, the CDR3 is TGTGCCAGCGGGAGGGCCCTTTACAATGAGCAGTTCTTC.

The genes are TRBV30 and TRBJ1-5, with D tentatively TRBD1 (5 bases). Germline V gene sequence: CDR1 GTSNPN, CDR2 SVGIG (reference sequence). Trimming removed 0 bases from V and 5 bases from J, with 11 bases in between. CDR3 length: 14 amino acids. CDR3 amino acids: CAWSVWQGDQPQHF. The CDR3, as DNA: TGTGCCTGGAGTGTGTGGCAGGGAGATCAGCCCCAGCATTTT.

This clonotype came up many times. The gene calls are TRBV5-6 and TRBJ2-3; the D gene is possibly TRBD1 (5 bases). CDR3 size: 17 residues. Trimming pared 4 bases from V and 2 bases from J, leaving 20 bases between. Germline CDR1 reads SGHDT; CDR2 reads YYEEEE. CDR3 amino acids: CASSPPIYRPYTDTQYF. The CDR3 DNA sequence: TGTGCCAGCAGCCCACCTATTTACAGGCCCTACACAGATACGCAGTATTTT.

The V and J genes are TRBV7-2 and TRBJ2-6, with D maybe TRBD1 (6 bases). The germline V gene encodes CDR1 SGHTA and CDR2 FQGNSA. V was clipped by 4 bases and J by 4 bases, with 14 bases between them. This CDR3 contains 16 residues. The DNA of the CDR3 is TGTGCCAGCAGCTCCATCAGGGGTGAGGGGGCCAACGTCCTGACTTTC. Residues: CASSSIRGEGANVLTF.

V usage is TRBV27 and J usage is TRBJ2-5, with 7 bases that match TRBD2. The V gene's germline CDR1 is MNHEY and CDR2 SMNVEV (reference sequence). Unmatched junction bases numbered 6, after V lost 4 bases and J lost 4 bases. This CDR3 has 14 residues. The CDR3, as DNA: TGTGCCAGCAGTTCCCTGGCTAGCGGAGAGACCCAGTACTTC. This codes for CASSSLASGETQYF.

The V call is TRBV20-1, the J call TRBJ1-5, with D perhaps TRBD1 (5 bases). Trimming cost V 6 bases and J 4 bases, with 16 bases left between them. The germline CDR1 and CDR2 sequences are DFQATT and SNEGSKA (reference sequence). The CDR3 is 14 amino acids. CDR3 loop: CSAPTDFGNQPQHF. CDR3 bases: TGCAGTGCCCCGACAGACTTCGGGAATCAGCCCCAGCATTTT.